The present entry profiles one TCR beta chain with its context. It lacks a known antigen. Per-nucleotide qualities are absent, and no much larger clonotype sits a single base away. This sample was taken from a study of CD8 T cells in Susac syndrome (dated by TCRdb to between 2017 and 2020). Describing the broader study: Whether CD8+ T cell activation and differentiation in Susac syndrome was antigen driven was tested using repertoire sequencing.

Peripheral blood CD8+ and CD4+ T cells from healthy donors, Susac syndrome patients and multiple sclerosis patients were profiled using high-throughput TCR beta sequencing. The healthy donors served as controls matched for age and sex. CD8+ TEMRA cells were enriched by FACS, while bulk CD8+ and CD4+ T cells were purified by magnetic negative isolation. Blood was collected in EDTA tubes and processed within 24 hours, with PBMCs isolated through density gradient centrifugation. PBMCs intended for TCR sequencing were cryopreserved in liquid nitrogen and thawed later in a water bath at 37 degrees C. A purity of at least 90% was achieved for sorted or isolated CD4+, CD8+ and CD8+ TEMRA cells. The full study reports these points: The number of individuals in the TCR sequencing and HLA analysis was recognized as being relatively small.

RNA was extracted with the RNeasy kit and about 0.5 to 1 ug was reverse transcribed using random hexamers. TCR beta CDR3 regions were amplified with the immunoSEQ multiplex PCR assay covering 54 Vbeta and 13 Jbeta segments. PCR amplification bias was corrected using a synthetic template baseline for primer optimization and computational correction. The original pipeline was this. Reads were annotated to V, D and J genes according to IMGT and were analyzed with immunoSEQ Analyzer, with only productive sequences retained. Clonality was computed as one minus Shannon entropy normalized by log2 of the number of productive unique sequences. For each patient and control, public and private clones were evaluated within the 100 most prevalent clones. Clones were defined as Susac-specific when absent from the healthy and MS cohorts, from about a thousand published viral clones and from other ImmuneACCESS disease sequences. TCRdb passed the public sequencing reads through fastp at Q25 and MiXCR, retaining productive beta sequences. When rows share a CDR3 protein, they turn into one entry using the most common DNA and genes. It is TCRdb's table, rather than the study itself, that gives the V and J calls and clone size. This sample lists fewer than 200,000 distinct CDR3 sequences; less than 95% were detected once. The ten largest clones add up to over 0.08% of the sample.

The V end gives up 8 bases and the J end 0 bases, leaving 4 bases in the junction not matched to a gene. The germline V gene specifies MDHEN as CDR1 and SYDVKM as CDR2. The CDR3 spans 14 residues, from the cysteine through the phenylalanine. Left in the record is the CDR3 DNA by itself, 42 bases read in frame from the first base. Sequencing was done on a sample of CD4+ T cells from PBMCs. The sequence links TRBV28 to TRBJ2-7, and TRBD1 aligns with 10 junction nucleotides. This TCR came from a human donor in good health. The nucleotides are TGTGCCAGCGGGACAGGGGTGAGCTCCTACGAGCAGTACTTC. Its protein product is CASGTGVSSYEQYF.